This T cell receptor (beta chain) was obtained from a study of CD8 T cells in Susac syndrome. At the level of the study: Among the Susac syndrome patients sequenced, 5 or 6 had active disease and about eight were in remission.

Germline V gene data show CDR1 as DFQATT and CDR2 as SNEGSKA (reference sequence). The CDR3 covers 14 residues. Germline trimming cut 0 bases from V and 2 bases from J; bases unmatched to any gene: 3. Reverse transcription used roughly 0.5 to 1 ug RNA and random hexamers. The TCR beta CDR3 was amplified by immunoSEQ multiplex PCR across 54 Vbeta, 13 Jbeta. TCRdb used MiXCR to reprocess the immunoSEQ multiplex PCR reads, holding one entry per CDR3 protein. In the table there are 180,000 or so distinct CDR3 sequences, 85% to 95% of which are singletons. Sequencing of TCR beta drew on CD8+ and CD4+ T cells from blood. CD8+ and CD4+ T cells were negatively isolated; TEMRA cells were FACS-enriched.

The J gene is TRBJ1-2, the V gene TRBV20-1; 7 bases map to TRBD1. The sample was CD4+ T cells from PBMCs. This clonotype originated in a human donor with Susac syndrome. The CDR3 is CSARDTTGNYGYTF. CDR3 nucleotide sequence: TGCAGTGCTAGAGATACGACAGGGAACTATGGCTACACCTTC.